Sequencing of this T cell receptor (beta chain) was carried out in a study of human CD8 memory T cell subsets (TCRdb year 2020). For the study in its entirety: The clonal relationships among stem-like (TSTEM), progenitor exhausted-like (TPEX) and effector memory CD8+ T cell subsets were assessed by comparing the TCRbeta repertoires of these subsets. TCRbeta repertoires were obtained from a handful of donors, each contributing TSTEM, TPEX and effector memory subsets.

From the germline V gene, CDR1 is MDHEN and CDR2 is SYDVKM. Taken from cysteine to phenylalanine, the CDR3 has 12 residues. DNA is not recorded here. Points the paper makes about the study in general: Based on Chao1 estimates, TSTEM subsets appeared to have greater repertoire diversity than TPEX subsets, which could potentially reflect a broader range of specificities. Sequencing was limited to TCRbeta chains, and the repertoire comparisons were based on a handful of donors analyzed with paired t-tests and Bonferroni correction. Similarly high normalized Shannon-Wiener diversity was shown by TSTEM and TPEX subsets, whereas comparatively lower diversity was seen in effector memory subsets. Although both stem-like subsets shared clonotypes with effector memory cells, the overlap between TSTEM and TPEX repertoires was minimal, suggesting distinct antigen spectra for the TSTEM and TPEX subsets.

TCRdb shows the sequencer as NextSeq 550. A Human TCR Profiling Kit was used to prepare UMI-labeled 5' RACE TCRbeta libraries. Every TCRbeta library was prepared in parallel with an identical number of PCR cycles. In the authors' own workflow: Each TCRbeta library contained between about 3,000 and 18,000 functional CDR3beta clonotypes. MIGEC 1.2.9 was used for UMI extraction and consensus assembly, with a minimum of three reads required per UMI. MiXCR 3.0.3 was used to extract in-frame CDR3beta repertoires. Each sample was downsampled to 42,000 randomly selected UMIs before diversity metrics were calculated in VDJtools 1.2.1. Repertoire overlap metrics D, R and F2 were calculated in VDJtools for the top 3,000 clones of each sample pair. TCRdb reprocessed the reads and assigns one entry to each CDR3 protein sequence, leaving out DNA. The V and J calls here are based on TCRdb, not the publication. This sample's listing comprises fewer than 20,000 distinct CDR3 sequences. Around 5.4% of the sample rests with the top ten.

CCR7+ PD-1- TIGIT- cells were defined as stem-like memory CD8+ T cells (TSTEM). Density gradient separation was used to isolate peripheral blood mononuclear cells from buffy coats of healthy donors. In the study, negative magnetic separation with EasySep or MojoSort CD8+ T cell isolation kits was used to enrich total CD8+ T cells. For each subset, total RNA was extracted using an RNeasy Mini Kit from duplicate vials of some 150,000 sorted CD8+ T cells. The PBMCs were used fresh or after being cryopreserved in fetal bovine serum with about 10% DMSO. CD8+ T cell subsets were sorted to purity by fluorescence-activated cell sorting on a FACSAria III. Concerning this clonotype: What this receptor recognizes is not known.

The chain couples TRBV28 to TRBJ1-1; TCRdb's D gene call, TRBD1, goes unchecked for lack of DNA. The sequencing sample was made of CD8+ stem-like memory T cells (TSCM and TCM) sorted from PBMCs. What the cell subset or site label conveys for this sample: stem-like memory CD8 T cells (TSTEM), CCR7+ PD-1- TIGIT-. This receptor was identified in a human donor in good health. CDR3 reads: CASSPGGTEAFF.